The source of this T cell receptor (beta chain) is a study of T cells in Graves' hyperthyroidism and ophthalmopathy (dated by TCRdb to the late 2010s). In the study overall: Peripheral blood was sampled at the time of initial diagnosis, prior to any treatment. The study also compared thyroid tissue and blood T-cell repertoires from over 5 Graves' hyperthyroidism patients. TCR Vbeta CDR3 sequencing of fewer than 150 peripheral blood samples (about 45 ophthalmopathy, about 80 hyperthyroidism and roughly 17 progressor patients) is reported in the paper. After sampling, hyperthyroidism patients received methimazole starting at 30 mg daily, and ophthalmopathy patients received high-dose intravenous methylprednisolone. For training and testing, the roughly 100 patients in the discovery cohort were randomly divided in a 7:3 ratio. To identify TCR V-J signatures that set the groups apart, the researchers used a discovery cohort of 100 patients, made up of 40 to 45 with Graves' ophthalmopathy and 57 with stable Graves' hyperthyroidism. Prospective prediction of ophthalmopathy was tested in an independent validation cohort consisting of 18 to 20 hyperthyroidism patients and some 16 patients who later progressed to ophthalmopathy. The study at large found these results: Ophthalmopathy was separated from stable hyperthyroidism by a 13 V-J signature model, with about 88% sensitivity and about 81% specificity obtained in cross-validation and 80%/75% obtained in testing. Sample size was not statistically predetermined, and blinding of investigators to group allocation was not performed. In validation, the model predicted progression to ophthalmopathy with approximately 71% sensitivity and 72.22% specificity, a median of about 6.7 months before onset. Most expanded thyroid clonotypes (frequency above 0.001) were also detected in blood, suggesting blood repertoires may reflect thyroid immune responses.

There are 15 amino acids in the CDR3, from cysteine to phenylalanine inclusive. Left in the record is the CDR3 DNA by itself, 45 bases read in frame from the first base. V and J are truncated by 7 bases and 0 bases respectively, leaving an intervening sequence of 15 bases. In the germline V gene (reference sequence), CDR1 corresponds to LNHDA and CDR2 to SQIVND. Ophthalmopathy patients had moderately to severely active disease, with a Clinical Activity Score of 3 or more, a NOSPECS grade of 4 or more, and a disease duration of less than 3 months. Exclusion was applied to patients with uncontrolled infections, other autoimmune diseases, pregnancy or lactation. Diagnoses were based on clinical symptoms, serum thyroxine and TRAb, thyroid ultrasound and orbital computed tomography. Ficoll-Paque density gradient centrifugation was used to isolate PBMCs from around 10 ml of fresh peripheral blood. Total RNA was extracted with Trizol reagent, and quality was checked on an Agilent 2100 Bioanalyzer.

This clonotype was observed many times. Its antigen is still unknown. Base qualities were left out, and no much larger clone turns up one base away. The TCR beta CDR3 regions were amplified from the RNA transcripts. For the first round of RT-PCR on the TCR CDR3, the HTBI primer set was used together with the Qiagen OneStep RT-PCR kit. Libraries were constructed in a second round of multiplex PCR, after which size selection and purification were carried out. Paired-end sequencing of the libraries was performed with 100 bp reads on an Illumina HiSeq2000. The published analysis was carried out like this. SOAPnuke was used to process the raw data, throwing out any read that contained adapters or uncalled bases, had a mean Phred below 15, or lacked an exact constant-primer or identifier match. High-quality paired reads were merged with COPE v1.2.5, and unique nucleotide sequences were defined as clonotypes. Clonotypes were aligned to IMGT TRBV, TRBD and TRBJ reference segments using MiTCR v1.1. The analysis was restricted to V-J combinations with a frequency above 0.0001, which together covered 99% to 99.2% of the repertoires. A TCS score was defined as the ratio between F50 (clonal expansion) and ExV (chaos), using BLOSUM62-based TCRdist between CDR3 peptides within each V-J. Welch's t-statistics and random forest reduced around 550 V-J features to 13, which were used in a naive Bayes classifier (R e1071). The Morisita-Horn index was used to measure how similar the thyroid and blood repertoires were. Through fastp at Q25 and MiXCR, TCRdb rebuilt clones from the public reads, retaining in-frame beta chains. For every CDR3 protein sequence, its rows merge into one entry that carries the most common genes and DNA. The V and J calls here are based on TCRdb, not the publication. For this sample the table gives about 59,000 distinct CDR3 sequences, of which 53% were detected only once. Of the sample, approximately 3.3% is held by the ten largest clones.

This TCR was recovered from a woman aged 55-70 years with Graves' ophthalmopathy. Source material: blood. The rearrangement combines TRBV19 with TRBJ1-2; TRBD1 could be the D gene, as 5 bases match. CDR3 region: CASNPSAGPNYGYTF. The base sequence is TGTGCCAGTAACCCTTCGGCAGGGCCTAACTATGGCTACACCTTC.